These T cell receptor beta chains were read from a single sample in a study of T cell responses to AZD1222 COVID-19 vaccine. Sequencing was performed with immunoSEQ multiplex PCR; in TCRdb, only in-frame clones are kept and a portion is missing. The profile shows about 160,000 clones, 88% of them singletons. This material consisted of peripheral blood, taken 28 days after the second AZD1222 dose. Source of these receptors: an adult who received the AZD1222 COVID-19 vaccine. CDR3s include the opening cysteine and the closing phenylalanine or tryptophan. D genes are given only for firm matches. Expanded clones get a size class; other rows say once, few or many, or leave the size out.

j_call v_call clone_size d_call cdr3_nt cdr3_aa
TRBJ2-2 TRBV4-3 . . TGCGCCAGCAGCTTGCGACAGGAGAACACCGGGGAGCTGTTTTTT CASSLRQENTGELFF
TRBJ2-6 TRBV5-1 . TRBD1 TGCGCCAGCAGCTTGGGGGGACAGAGCTCTGGGGCCAACGTCCTGACTTTC CASSLGGQSSGANVLTF
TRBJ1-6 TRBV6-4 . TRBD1 TGTGCCACCCCGGGACAGGGGGGATATAATTCACCCCTCCACTTT CATPGQGGYNSPLHF
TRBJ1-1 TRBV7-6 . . TGTGCCAGCAGCTTAGGGGAGGAGGACACTGAAGCTTTCTTT CASSLGEEDTEAFF
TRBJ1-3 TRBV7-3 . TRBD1 TGTGCCAGCAGCCTAACTCAGGGGGCTGGAAACACCATATATTTT CASSLTQGAGNTIYF
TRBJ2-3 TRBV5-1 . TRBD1 TGCGCCAGCAGCGTACCCGAAAAACAGGGGGATACGCAGTATTTT CASSVPEKQGDTQYF
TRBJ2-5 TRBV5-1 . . TGCGCCAGCAGCTTGGCCCCGAGGGCGAGACATAGAGGAGAGACCCAGTACTTC CASSLAPRARHRGETQYF
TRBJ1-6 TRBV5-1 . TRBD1 TGCGCCAGCAGCACCCCGGGACAGGCAAATTCACCCCTCCACTTT CASSTPGQANSPLHF
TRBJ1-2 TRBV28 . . TGTGCCACCGAAGGACTGTTGGTAAACTATGGCTACACCTTC CATEGLLVNYGYTF
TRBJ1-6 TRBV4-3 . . TGCGCCAGCAGCCAAGTTGGGTCACCCCTCCACTTT CASSQVGSPLHF
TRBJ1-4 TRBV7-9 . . TGTGCCAGCAGCGAAAGATCGGGTGGCCCGAATGAAAAACTGTTTTTT CASSERSGGPNEKLFF
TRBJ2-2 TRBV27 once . TGTGCCAGCAGTTTAGGCCGGTCCGGGGAGCTGTTTTTT CASSLGRSGELFF
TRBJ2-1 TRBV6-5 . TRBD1 TGTGCCAGCAGCCGAACAATACAGGGGTACAATGAGCAGTTCTTC CASSRTIQGYNEQFF
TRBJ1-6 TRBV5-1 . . TGCGCCAGCAGCTTAGGGGTAAATTCACCCCTCCACTTT CASSLGVNSPLHF
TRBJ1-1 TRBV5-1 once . TGCGCCAGCAGCTTGATTGGCAGGGGCTCGAACACTGAAGCTTTCTTT CASSLIGRGSNTEAFF
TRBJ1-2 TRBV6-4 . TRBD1 TGTGCCAGCAGAGAAACCGGGACAGATCCCTATGGCTACACCTTC CASRETGTDPYGYTF
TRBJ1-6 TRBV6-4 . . TGTGCCAGCAGTGCGGACCAGTATAATTCACCCCTCCACTTT CASSADQYNSPLHF
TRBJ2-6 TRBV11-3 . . TGTGCCGGTCCATTAGAGTACTCTGGGGCCAACGTCCTGACTTTC CAGPLEYSGANVLTF
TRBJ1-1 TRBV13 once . TGTGCCAGCAGCTTCAGGGCCGACCCCAACACTGAAGCTTTCTTT CASSFRADPNTEAFF
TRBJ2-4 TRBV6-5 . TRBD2 TGTGCCAGCATGGGGGGAGGGGCCAAAAACATTCAGTACTTC CASMGGGAKNIQYF
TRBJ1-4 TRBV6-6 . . TGTGCCAGCAGTTTTAGTTATGAAAAACTGTTTTTT CASSFSYEKLFF
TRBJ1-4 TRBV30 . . TGTGCCTTTTCCCGGACGGTTTATAATGAAAAACTGTTTTTT CAFSRTVYNEKLFF
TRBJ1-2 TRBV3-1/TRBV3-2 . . TGTGCCAGCAGCCAAGATTTGGGGCTTGGCTACACCTTC CASSQDLGLGYTF
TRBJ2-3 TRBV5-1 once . TGCGCCAGCAGCTTGGTGGGGCTTGGGGATACGCAGTATTTT CASSLVGLGDTQYF
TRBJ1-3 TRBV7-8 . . TGTGCCAGCAGCTTAGATCCGAGCTCTGGAAACACCATATATTTT CASSLDPSSGNTIYF
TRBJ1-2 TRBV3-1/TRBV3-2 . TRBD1 TGTGCCAGCAGCCAAGATTCGAACCGGGACAGCTACGGCTACACCTTC CASSQDSNRDSYGYTF
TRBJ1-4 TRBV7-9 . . TGTGCCAGCAGCTTAGCGAATCCAGGGTCGGGGGAAAAACTGTTTTTT CASSLANPGSGEKLFF
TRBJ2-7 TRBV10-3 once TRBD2 TGTGCCATCAGTGTGGGGGCTAGCGGGGGCGGAGCCTACGAGCAGTACTTC CAISVGASGGGAYEQYF
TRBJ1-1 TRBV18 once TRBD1 TGTGCCAGCTCACCCCCGACAGGGGGCACTGAAGCTTTCTTT CASSPPTGGTEAFF
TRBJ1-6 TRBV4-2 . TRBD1 TGTGCCAGCAGCCAAGTAGGGGACAGGGCCCAAAATTCACCCCTCCACTTT CASSQVGDRAQNSPLHF
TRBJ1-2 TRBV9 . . TGTGCCAGCACCCCTAGGGGCCACAACTATGGCTACACCTTC CASTPRGHNYGYTF
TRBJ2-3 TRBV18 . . TGTGCCAGCTCACCACTCGTTTCCCCTAGCACAGATACGCAGTATTTT CASSPLVSPSTDTQYF
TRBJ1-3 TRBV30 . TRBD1 TGTGCCTGTCACTCGGGACAGGGTCTTAGCGGGCGAAACACCATATATTTT CACHSGQGLSGRNTIYF
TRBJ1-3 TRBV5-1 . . TGCGCCAGCAGCTTGGACTCTGGAAACACCATATATTTT CASSLDSGNTIYF
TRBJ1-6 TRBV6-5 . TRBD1 TGTGCCAGCACCGAACAGGGGGGGGCTTCACCCCTCCACTTT CASTEQGGASPLHF
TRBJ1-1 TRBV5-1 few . TGCGCCAGCAGCGGCTCCGGACGGGCGAACACTGAAGCTTTCTTT CASSGSGRANTEAFF
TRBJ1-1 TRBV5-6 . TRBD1 TGTGCCAGCAGCGGGACAGGGGTCGCGAAGACTGAAGCTTTCTTT CASSGTGVAKTEAFF
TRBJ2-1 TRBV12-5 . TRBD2 TGTAATTCAGCGCTAGCGGGGGCAAACAATGAGCAGTTCTTC CNSALAGANNEQFF
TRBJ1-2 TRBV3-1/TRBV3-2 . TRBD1 TGTGCCAGCAGCCTTCAAGCCGGGACAGTCTTCTGGGGCTACACCTTC CASSLQAGTVFWGYTF
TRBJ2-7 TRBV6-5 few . TGTGCCAGCAGTATATCCGGGGTCTACGAGCAGTACTTC CASSISGVYEQYF
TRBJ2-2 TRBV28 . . TGTGCCAGCAGTTCGGGACACAACACCGGGGAGCTGTTTTTT CASSSGHNTGELFF
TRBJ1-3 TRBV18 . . TGTGCCAGCTCACCAAAGGCAGGGGCGAGCTCTGGAAACACCATATATTTT CASSPKAGASSGNTIYF
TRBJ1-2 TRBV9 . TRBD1 TGTGCCAGCAGAAATCTCCCACAAAAACAGGGGCAGAACAATGGCTACACCTTC CASRNLPQKQGQNNGYTF
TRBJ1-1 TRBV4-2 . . TGTGCCAGCAGCCACCCGGACAGACATAACACTGAAGCTTTCTTT CASSHPDRHNTEAFF
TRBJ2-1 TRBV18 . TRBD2 TGTGCCAGCTCACCATTCTCGACTAGCGTCGGTTCCTACAATGAGCAGTTCTTC CASSPFSTSVGSYNEQFF
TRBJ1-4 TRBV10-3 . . TGTGCCATCAGTGATCCTCAGCGGGGGGGAGAAAAACTGTTTTTT CAISDPQRGGEKLFF
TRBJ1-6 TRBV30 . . TGTGCCTGGAGCGTAGCCGGATCCTATTCACCCCTCCACTTT CAWSVAGSYSPLHF
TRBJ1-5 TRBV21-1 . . TGTGCCAGCAAGGAGGGAGGCACGGGGCAGCCCCAGCATTTT CASKEGGTGQPQHF
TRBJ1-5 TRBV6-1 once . TGTGCCAGCGCCTCAGGGCGGGCGCATCAGCCCCAGCATTTT CASASGRAHQPQHF
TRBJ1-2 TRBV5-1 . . TGCGCCAGCAGCTTGGATAACAGGGAGAATGGCTACACCTTC CASSLDNRENGYTF
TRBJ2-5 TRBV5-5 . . TGTGCCAGCAGCTTGGTAGCGACTAGGGGTTGGGAGACCCAGTACTTC CASSLVATRGWETQYF
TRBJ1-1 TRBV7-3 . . TGTGCCAGCAGCCCCGGCGGGCTGGGGGACACTGAAGCTTTCTTT CASSPGGLGDTEAFF
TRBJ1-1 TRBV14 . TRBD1 TGTGCCAGCAGCCAAGAGAGGATGTCGGGACAGCTCACTGAAGCTTTCTTT CASSQERMSGQLTEAFF
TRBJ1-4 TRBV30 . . TGTGCCTGGAGTAGAGGCCTCGCAACTAATGAAAAACTGTTTTTT CAWSRGLATNEKLFF
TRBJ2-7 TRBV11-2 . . TGTGCCAGCAGCTTAGATCCTGGCTACGAGCAGTACTTC CASSLDPGYEQYF
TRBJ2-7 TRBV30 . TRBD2 TGTGCCTGGAGTCCCGGGCTAGCGGGGGACTACGAGCAGTACTTC CAWSPGLAGDYEQYF
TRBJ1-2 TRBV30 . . TGTGCCTGGAGTGTAATTTTCGGTGAGGGCTACACCTTC CAWSVIFGEGYTF
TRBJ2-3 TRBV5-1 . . TGCGCCAGCAGCTTGGGTCATATCTCCACAGATACGCAGTATTTT CASSLGHISTDTQYF
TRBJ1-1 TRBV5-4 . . TGTGCCAGCAGCTCCGCCTACACTGAAGCTTTCTTT CASSSAYTEAFF
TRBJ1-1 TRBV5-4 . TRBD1 TGTGCCAGCAGTCTCTGGACAGGGTCAATGACGAACACTGAAGCTTTCTTT CASSLWTGSMTNTEAFF